This paragraph covers one TCR beta chain sequence. This clonotype was observed at least ten times. The antigen it binds to is not known. Base qualities are not at hand, and no much larger clone is one base apart. The instrument given in TCRdb is Illumina HiSeq 2500. Quantitative 5'-RACE with molecular barcodes was the method used to prepare the TCR beta libraries. Turning to the authors' computational methods: A new computational method, built on a probabilistic model of VDJ rearrangement, was used to identify disease-linked TCR variants. Using fastp at Q25 and MiXCR, TCRdb reprocessed the public reads and kept productive beta chains. Every CDR3 protein is listed once, alongside the most common genes and DNA of its rows. Clone size and V and J calls follow TCRdb, not the original study. The sample includes about 130,000 distinct CDR3 sequences, with roughly 7.3% observed a single time. Jointly, the top ten make up more than 10% of the sample.

The source of the sample is a study of CD8 T cells in ankylosing spondylitis (dated 2017 in TCRdb). Background for the entire study: To find TCR variants linked to disease, the study profiled T cell receptor beta repertoires in ankylosing spondylitis patients and healthy donors. In total, the full study cohort was made up of some 110 healthy donors and approximately 24 ankylosing spondylitis patients. Peripheral blood was sampled, and synovial fluid was additionally collected from ankylosing spondylitis patients. What the research found in general, with its limitations: The disease-linked clones were reported to be significantly enriched in matched synovial fluid samples from ankylosing spondylitis patients. Some motif variants were previously reported in synovial fluid and blood of reactive arthritis patients, suggesting common disease-initiation mechanisms. A TCR beta motif of fewer than 10 highly homologous amino acid variants appeared characteristic of blood from ankylosing spondylitis patients. In peripheral blood, the disease-linked clones were found at relatively low frequencies and had a CD8+ phenotype.

V and J are trimmed by 3 bases and 4 bases, and the gene matches miss 2 bases of the junction. Based on the germline V gene, the CDR1 and CDR2 sequences are MGHRA and YSYEKL. Inclusive of the bounding cysteine and phenylalanine, the CDR3 is 14 residues long. Only the CDR3 region is kept as DNA, spanning 42 bases read in frame from base 1. What was sequenced was blood, either unsorted or a sorted T cell fraction (not recorded which). This receptor was obtained from a male donor with ankylosing spondylitis or in good health (not recorded which). The chain uses TRBV4-1 and TRBJ1-5, and TRBD1 aligns with 8 junction nucleotides. Here the CDR3 is given as CASSQTGENQPQHF. The DNA is TGCGCCAGCAGCCAGACAGGGGAAAATCAGCCCCAGCATTTT.